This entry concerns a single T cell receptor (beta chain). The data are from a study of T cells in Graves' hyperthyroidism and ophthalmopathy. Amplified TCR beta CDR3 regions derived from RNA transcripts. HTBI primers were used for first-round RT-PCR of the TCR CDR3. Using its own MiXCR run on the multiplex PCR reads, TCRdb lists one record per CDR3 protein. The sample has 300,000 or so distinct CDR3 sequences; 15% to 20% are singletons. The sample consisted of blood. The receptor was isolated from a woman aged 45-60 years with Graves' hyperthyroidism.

The CDR3 coding sequence is TGTGCCAGCAGCCGGGGGACACCTCAGGATCAGCCCCAGCATTTT. This codes for CASSRGTPQDQPQHF. The rearrangement links TRBV5-6 to TRBJ1-5, with D possibly TRBD1 on 6 matching bases. Germline loops: CDR1 SGHDT, CDR2 YYEEEE. V was pared by 4 bases and J by 5 bases, with 16 bases between. The CDR3 length is 15 residues.